A selection of T cell receptor beta chains follows, all from one sample in a study of human T cells and chemical hapten exposure. Each CDR3 protein is one row after TCRdb ran MiXCR on the RACE reads. The table records 120,000 or so distinct CDR3 sequences, approximately 10% of them present only once. The material sequenced was whole blood, taken in connection with sensitization to the hapten diphenylcyclopropenone (DPC). The receptors originated from a woman aged 50 to 60 with alopecia areata. Some clones in this sample may be carry-over from other donors' samples. Both conserved end residues are part of each CDR3. Fields, in order: D gene, V gene, clone size, J gene, CDR3 length, CDR3 DNA, CDR3 protein. The D gene is left open where the match is weak. The listing skips clone size in some rows; elsewhere it reads once, few, many or a size class.

d_call: -; v_call: TRBV6-6; clone_size: many; j_call: TRBJ1-4; cdr3_length: 14; cdr3_nt: TGTGCCTCCTCGGCGGCGGCCGCTAATGAAAAACTGTTTTTT; cdr3_aa: CASSAAAANEKLFF
d_call: -; v_call: TRBV7-2; clone_size: many; j_call: TRBJ2-1; cdr3_length: 17; cdr3_nt: TGTGCCAGCAGCTTAGGACTGGAGACTTTCTCCTACAATGAGCAGTTCTTC; cdr3_aa: CASSLGLETFSYNEQFF
d_call: -; v_call: TRBV13; clone_size: many; j_call: TRBJ1-2; cdr3_length: 14; cdr3_nt: TGTGCCAGCAGCCGAGGGGCCGCGTTAGATGGCTACACCTTC; cdr3_aa: CASSRGAALDGYTF
d_call: -; v_call: TRBV12-3/TRBV12-4; clone_size: many; j_call: TRBJ1-1; cdr3_length: 13; cdr3_nt: TGTGCCAGCAGTTTAACCAGGGACACTGAAGCTTTCTTT; cdr3_aa: CASSLTRDTEAFF
d_call: -; v_call: TRBV5-1; clone_size: -; j_call: TRBJ2-2; cdr3_length: 16; cdr3_nt: TGCGCCAGCAGCTGGCCTATGGGCTCGGACACCGGGGAGCTGTTTTTT; cdr3_aa: CASSWPMGSDTGELFF
d_call: TRBD1; v_call: TRBV10-2; clone_size: few; j_call: TRBJ1-5; cdr3_length: 15; cdr3_nt: TGCGCCAGCAGTGAGTCGGCCAGGGGGCATCAGCCCCAGCATTTT; cdr3_aa: CASSESARGHQPQHF
d_call: -; v_call: TRBV7-8; clone_size: few; j_call: TRBJ2-3; cdr3_length: 15; cdr3_nt: TGTGCCAGCAGCCCTATCGGGGTCTACACAGATACGCAGTATTTT; cdr3_aa: CASSPIGVYTDTQYF
d_call: -; v_call: TRBV12-3/TRBV12-4; clone_size: few; j_call: TRBJ1-1; cdr3_length: 15; cdr3_nt: TGTGCCAGCAGTTTCAGAGGACATAAGAACACTGAAGCTTTCTTT; cdr3_aa: CASSFRGHKNTEAFF
d_call: -; v_call: TRBV10-3; clone_size: -; j_call: TRBJ2-7; cdr3_length: 14; cdr3_nt: TGTGCCATCAGTGCCTTACAGGGTTACGACGAGCAGTACTTC; cdr3_aa: CAISALQGYDEQYF
d_call: -; v_call: TRBV21-1; clone_size: -; j_call: TRBJ2-4; cdr3_length: 12; cdr3_nt: TGTGCCAGCAGCAAAGTCGGAAACATTCAGTACTTC; cdr3_aa: CASSKVGNIQYF
d_call: -; v_call: TRBV29-1; clone_size: -; j_call: TRBJ1-5; cdr3_length: 14; cdr3_nt: TGCAGCGCTGGGGGTGGGGGAACTGATCAGCCCCAGCATTTT; cdr3_aa: CSAGGGGTDQPQHF
d_call: TRBD1; v_call: TRBV28; clone_size: few; j_call: TRBJ2-7; cdr3_length: 14; cdr3_nt: TGTGCCAGCAGTCGCGGACAGGGATCCTACGAGCAGTACTTC; cdr3_aa: CASSRGQGSYEQYF
d_call: -; v_call: TRBV5-1; clone_size: many; j_call: TRBJ1-2; cdr3_length: 14; cdr3_nt: TGCGCCAGCAGCACTGGACCCCTTAACTATGGCTACACCTTC; cdr3_aa: CASSTGPLNYGYTF
d_call: -; v_call: TRBV20-1; clone_size: -; j_call: TRBJ1-1; cdr3_length: 13; cdr3_nt: TGCAGTGCCGTAGGGACTGGGGAGGCTGAAGCTTTCTTT; cdr3_aa: CSAVGTGEAEAFF
d_call: -; v_call: TRBV20-1; clone_size: few; j_call: TRBJ1-1; cdr3_length: 12; cdr3_nt: TGCAGTGCCGTCGACGGCCCAGGGGAAGCTTTCTTT; cdr3_aa: CSAVDGPGEAFF
d_call: -; v_call: TRBV6-2/TRBV6-3; clone_size: -; j_call: TRBJ1-2; cdr3_length: 14; cdr3_nt: TGTGCCAGCACCCCGCCAGGGAGGAACTATGGCTACACCTTC; cdr3_aa: CASTPPGRNYGYTF
d_call: -; v_call: TRBV7-9; clone_size: few; j_call: TRBJ2-5; cdr3_length: 15; cdr3_nt: TGTGCCAGCAGCTTTTCGACAGGGAGGCAAGAGACCCAGTACTTC; cdr3_aa: CASSFSTGRQETQYF
d_call: TRBD2; v_call: TRBV7-2; clone_size: -; j_call: TRBJ2-5; cdr3_length: 15; cdr3_nt: TGTGCCAGCAGCCCAGCGGGGGGGCCTCAAGAGACCCAGTACTTC; cdr3_aa: CASSPAGGPQETQYF
d_call: -; v_call: TRBV10-3; clone_size: once; j_call: TRBJ2-3; cdr3_length: 12; cdr3_nt: TGTGCCATCAGTGGATTTCAGGACGCGCAGTATTTT; cdr3_aa: CAISGFQDAQYF
d_call: -; v_call: TRBV3-1; clone_size: few; j_call: TRBJ2-5; cdr3_length: 14; cdr3_nt: TGTGCCAGCAGCCCGGGACTTTCCCAAGAGACCCAGTACTTC; cdr3_aa: CASSPGLSQETQYF
d_call: TRBD2; v_call: TRBV12-3/TRBV12-4; clone_size: -; j_call: TRBJ2-2; cdr3_length: 17; cdr3_nt: TGTGCCAGCAGTTTAGGCGGCCGACTAGCGGGAGCTGAGGAGCTGTTTTTT; cdr3_aa: CASSLGGRLAGAEELFF
d_call: TRBD1; v_call: TRBV24-1; clone_size: -; j_call: TRBJ2-3; cdr3_length: 16; cdr3_nt: TGTGCCACCAGTGATCGACAGGGCCCTAGCACAGATACGCAGTATTTT; cdr3_aa: CATSDRQGPSTDTQYF
d_call: TRBD1; v_call: TRBV2; clone_size: few; j_call: TRBJ1-1; cdr3_length: 13; cdr3_nt: TGTGCCACCCGGGACAGGGAGAACACTGAAGCTTTCTTT; cdr3_aa: CATRDRENTEAFF
d_call: -; v_call: TRBV6-5; clone_size: -; j_call: TRBJ1-2; cdr3_length: 15; cdr3_nt: TGTGCCAGCAGTTACTCGGGGGGGACGAACTATGGCTACACCTTC; cdr3_aa: CASSYSGGTNYGYTF
d_call: -; v_call: TRBV27; clone_size: once; j_call: TRBJ1-4; cdr3_length: 16; cdr3_nt: TGTGCCAGCAGTTCCTATATGGGGGGTTTAAGTGAAAAACTGTTTTTT; cdr3_aa: CASSSYMGGLSEKLFF
d_call: TRBD1; v_call: TRBV20-1; clone_size: -; j_call: TRBJ1-1; cdr3_length: 13; cdr3_nt: TGCAGTGCGACGAGACAGGGGAACACTGAAGCTTTCTTT; cdr3_aa: CSATRQGNTEAFF
d_call: -; v_call: TRBV29-1; clone_size: many; j_call: TRBJ1-1; cdr3_length: 13; cdr3_nt: TGCAGCGTTGAAGTAGGGTCGGGGTCTGAAGCTTTCTTT; cdr3_aa: CSVEVGSGSEAFF
d_call: -; v_call: TRBV28; clone_size: -; j_call: TRBJ2-1; cdr3_length: 13; cdr3_nt: TGTGCCAGCAGTGGGGAGGCCGTCGGTGAGCAGTTCTTC; cdr3_aa: CASSGEAVGEQFF
d_call: TRBD1; v_call: TRBV6-6; clone_size: few; j_call: TRBJ2-7; cdr3_length: 13; cdr3_nt: TGTGCCAGCAGGGCCCGGGACAGCTACGAGCAGTACTTC; cdr3_aa: CASRARDSYEQYF
d_call: -; v_call: TRBV6-2/TRBV6-3; clone_size: few; j_call: TRBJ2-6; cdr3_length: 14; cdr3_nt: TGTGCCAGCAGATGGGGAGGAGGGGCCAACGTCCTGACTTTC; cdr3_aa: CASRWGGGANVLTF
d_call: TRBD2; v_call: TRBV18; clone_size: -; j_call: TRBJ2-7; cdr3_length: 17; cdr3_nt: TGTGCCAGCTCACCACTAGCGGGAGGGCCAGGGGACTACGAGCAGTACTTC; cdr3_aa: CASSPLAGGPGDYEQYF
d_call: TRBD2; v_call: TRBV7-2; clone_size: few; j_call: TRBJ2-1; cdr3_length: 16; cdr3_nt: TGTGCCAGCAGCCTCATCCCGGGACTAGCTCACAATGAGCAGTTCTTC; cdr3_aa: CASSLIPGLAHNEQFF
d_call: -; v_call: TRBV7-2; clone_size: few; j_call: TRBJ2-3; cdr3_length: 14; cdr3_nt: TGTGCCAGCAGCCCCGGACCGGGCACAGATACGCAGTATTTT; cdr3_aa: CASSPGPGTDTQYF
d_call: -; v_call: TRBV20-1; clone_size: few; j_call: TRBJ1-4; cdr3_length: 16; cdr3_nt: TGCAGTGCTAACGGGGGCGCCGGGGCAACTAATGAAAAACTGTTTTTT; cdr3_aa: CSANGGAGATNEKLFF
d_call: TRBD2; v_call: TRBV28; clone_size: many; j_call: TRBJ2-5; cdr3_length: 16; cdr3_nt: TGTGCCAGCAGTTTACCGGCGGGAGGTTCGGGTGAGACCCAGTACTTC; cdr3_aa: CASSLPAGGSGETQYF
d_call: -; v_call: TRBV5-5; clone_size: -; j_call: TRBJ2-7; cdr3_length: 12; cdr3_nt: TGTGCCAGCAGCTTCACAGGGTACGAGCAGTACTTC; cdr3_aa: CASSFTGYEQYF
d_call: -; v_call: TRBV6-1; clone_size: -; j_call: TRBJ2-3; cdr3_length: 13; cdr3_nt: TGTGCCAGCACCTGGGGCCTTCGCGCCACGCAGTATTTT; cdr3_aa: CASTWGLRATQYF
d_call: -; v_call: TRBV29-1; clone_size: -; j_call: TRBJ1-1; cdr3_length: 13; cdr3_nt: TGCAGCGTTGCTGCAGGTGTCTACACTGAAGCTTTCTTT; cdr3_aa: CSVAAGVYTEAFF
d_call: TRBD2; v_call: TRBV28; clone_size: -; j_call: TRBJ2-1; cdr3_length: 15; cdr3_nt: TGTGCCAGCACCCCTGTCGCTAGCGGGAACAATGAGCAGTTCTTC; cdr3_aa: CASTPVASGNNEQFF
d_call: -; v_call: TRBV9; clone_size: few; j_call: TRBJ2-1; cdr3_length: 13; cdr3_nt: TGTGCCAGCAGCGTAGGCAGGTACAATGAGCAGTTCTTC; cdr3_aa: CASSVGRYNEQFF
d_call: -; v_call: TRBV2; clone_size: -; j_call: TRBJ2-7; cdr3_length: 14; cdr3_nt: TGTGCCAGCAGTGGGGCAGGGGCGTCCTACGAGCAGTACTTC; cdr3_aa: CASSGAGASYEQYF
d_call: TRBD2; v_call: TRBV27; clone_size: -; j_call: TRBJ2-7; cdr3_length: 15; cdr3_nt: TGTGCCAGCAGTCCCCTAGCGGGAGTGGGCAACGAGCAGTACTTC; cdr3_aa: CASSPLAGVGNEQYF
d_call: -; v_call: TRBV29-1; clone_size: few; j_call: TRBJ1-2; cdr3_length: 12; cdr3_nt: TGCAGCGTTGATGGCCAGGGGCTTGGCTACACCTTC; cdr3_aa: CSVDGQGLGYTF
d_call: TRBD2; v_call: TRBV4-2; clone_size: -; j_call: TRBJ2-2; cdr3_length: 18; cdr3_nt: TGTGCCAGCAGCCAGGACTTCCCGGGACTAGGGGACACCGGGGAGCTGTATTTT; cdr3_aa: CASSQDFPGLGDTGELYF
d_call: TRBD1; v_call: TRBV20-1; clone_size: many; j_call: TRBJ2-3; cdr3_length: 12; cdr3_nt: TGCAGTGCTAGCAGGGGGCCAGATACGCAGTATTTT; cdr3_aa: CSASRGPDTQYF
d_call: -; v_call: TRBV7-2; clone_size: few; j_call: TRBJ1-1; cdr3_length: 15; cdr3_nt: TGTGCCAGCAGCTTAGCGCGTGGCGGCGGCACTGAAGCTTTCTTT; cdr3_aa: CASSLARGGGTEAFF
d_call: -; v_call: TRBV7-8; clone_size: few; j_call: TRBJ1-5; cdr3_length: 15; cdr3_nt: TGTGCCAGCAGCTTAGGGCCGGGAAGGAATCAGCCCCAGCATTTT; cdr3_aa: CASSLGPGRNQPQHF
d_call: TRBD2; v_call: TRBV7-2; clone_size: few; j_call: TRBJ2-3; cdr3_length: 17; cdr3_nt: TGTGCCAGCAGCTTAGGGCCCCTAGCGGGAGTTGTAGATACGCAGTATTTT; cdr3_aa: CASSLGPLAGVVDTQYF
d_call: -; v_call: TRBV4-3; clone_size: -; j_call: TRBJ1-4; cdr3_length: 13; cdr3_nt: TGCGCCAGCAGCCAAGATCGCCGTGAAAAACTGTTTTTT; cdr3_aa: CASSQDRREKLFF
d_call: -; v_call: TRBV19; clone_size: many; j_call: TRBJ2-1; cdr3_length: 14; cdr3_nt: TGTGCCAGTAGTATACAGAAGGGGCCGAATGAGCAGTTCTTC; cdr3_aa: CASSIQKGPNEQFF
d_call: -; v_call: TRBV29-1; clone_size: -; j_call: TRBJ2-3; cdr3_length: 12; cdr3_nt: TGCACTGGAGAAGGTAACACAGATACGCAGTATTTT; cdr3_aa: CTGEGNTDTQYF
d_call: -; v_call: TRBV13; clone_size: few; j_call: TRBJ2-7; cdr3_length: 15; cdr3_nt: TGTGCCAGCAGCCCTCAGGAAGCGGAGGGCTACGAGCAGTACTTC; cdr3_aa: CASSPQEAEGYEQYF
d_call: TRBD2; v_call: TRBV24-1; clone_size: many; j_call: TRBJ2-1; cdr3_length: 16; cdr3_nt: TGTGCCACCAGTTCCCATTCCGAGCGGGGCTACAATGAGCAGTTCTTC; cdr3_aa: CATSSHSERGYNEQFF
d_call: -; v_call: TRBV5-1; clone_size: many; j_call: TRBJ1-1; cdr3_length: 14; cdr3_nt: TGCGCCAGCAGCTTGGACAGGGCGGACACTGAAGCTTTCTTT; cdr3_aa: CASSLDRADTEAFF